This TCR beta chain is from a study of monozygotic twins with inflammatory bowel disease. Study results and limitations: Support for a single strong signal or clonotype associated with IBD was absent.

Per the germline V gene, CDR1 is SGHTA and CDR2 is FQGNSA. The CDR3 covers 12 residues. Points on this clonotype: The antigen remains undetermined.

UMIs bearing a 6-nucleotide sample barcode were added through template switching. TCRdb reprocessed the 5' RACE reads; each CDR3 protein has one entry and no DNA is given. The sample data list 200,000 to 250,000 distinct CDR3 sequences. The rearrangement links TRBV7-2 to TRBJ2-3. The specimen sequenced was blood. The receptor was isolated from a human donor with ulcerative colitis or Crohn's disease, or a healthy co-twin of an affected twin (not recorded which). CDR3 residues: CASSLHTDTQYF.